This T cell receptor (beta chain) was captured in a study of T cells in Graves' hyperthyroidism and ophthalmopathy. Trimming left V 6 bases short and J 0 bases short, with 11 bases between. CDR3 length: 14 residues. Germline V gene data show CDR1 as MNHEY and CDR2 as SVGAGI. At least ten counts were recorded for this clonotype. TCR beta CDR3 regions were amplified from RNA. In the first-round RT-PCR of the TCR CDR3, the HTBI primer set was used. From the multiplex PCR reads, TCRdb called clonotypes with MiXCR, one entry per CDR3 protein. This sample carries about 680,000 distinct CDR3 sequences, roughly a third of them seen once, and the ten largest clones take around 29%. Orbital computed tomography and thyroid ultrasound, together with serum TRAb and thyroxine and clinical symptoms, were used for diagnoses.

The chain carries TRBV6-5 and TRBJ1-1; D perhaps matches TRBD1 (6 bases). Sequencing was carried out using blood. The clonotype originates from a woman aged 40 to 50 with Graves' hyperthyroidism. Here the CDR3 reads CASRNRVMNTEAFF. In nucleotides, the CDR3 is TGTGCCAGCAGAAACAGGGTTATGAACACTGAAGCTTTCTTT.